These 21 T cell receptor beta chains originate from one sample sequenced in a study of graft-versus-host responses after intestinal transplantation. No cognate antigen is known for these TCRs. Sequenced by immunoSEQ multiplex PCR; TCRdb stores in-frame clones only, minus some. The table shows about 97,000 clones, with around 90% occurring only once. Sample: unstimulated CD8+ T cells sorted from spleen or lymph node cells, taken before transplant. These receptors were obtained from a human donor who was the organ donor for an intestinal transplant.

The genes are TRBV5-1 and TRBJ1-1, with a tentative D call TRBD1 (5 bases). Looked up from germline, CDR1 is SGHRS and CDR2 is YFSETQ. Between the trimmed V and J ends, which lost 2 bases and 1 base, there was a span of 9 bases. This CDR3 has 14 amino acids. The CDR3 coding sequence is TGCGCCAGCAGCTTCTGGCAGGGGAACACTGAAGCTTTCTTT. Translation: CASSFWQGNTEAFF.

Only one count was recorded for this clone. In DNA form, the CDR3 reads TGTGCCAGCAGCTTGGTACAGGATGGCTACACCTTC. Protein: CASSLVQDGYTF. The chain carries TRBV5-5 and TRBJ1-2; a possible D gene is TRBD1 (5 bases). Germline-derived CDR1 and CDR2 are SGHKS and YYEKEE (reference sequence). V was pared by 0 bases and J by 6 bases, with 6 bases between. The CDR3 spans 12 residues.

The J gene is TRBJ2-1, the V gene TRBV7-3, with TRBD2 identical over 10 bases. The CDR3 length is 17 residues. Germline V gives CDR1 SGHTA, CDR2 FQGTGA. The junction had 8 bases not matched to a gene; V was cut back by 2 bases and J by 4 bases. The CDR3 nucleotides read TGTGCCAGCAGCTTATCGGCTAGCGGGGGCCTTTACAATGAGCAGTTCTTC. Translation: CASSLSASGGLYNEQFF.

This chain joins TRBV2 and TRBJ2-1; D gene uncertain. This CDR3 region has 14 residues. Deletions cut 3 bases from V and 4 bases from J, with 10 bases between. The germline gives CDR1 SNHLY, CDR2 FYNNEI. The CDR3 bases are TGTGCCAGCAGTGACAACTATCCATACAATGAGCAGTTCTTC. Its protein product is CASSDNYPYNEQFF.

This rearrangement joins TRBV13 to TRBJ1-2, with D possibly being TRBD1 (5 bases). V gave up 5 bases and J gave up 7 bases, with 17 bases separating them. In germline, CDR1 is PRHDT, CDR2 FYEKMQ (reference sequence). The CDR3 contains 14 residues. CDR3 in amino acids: CASSTEQGSLGYTF. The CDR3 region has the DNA TGTGCCAGCAGCACTGAGCAGGGTTCCCTTGGCTACACCTTC.

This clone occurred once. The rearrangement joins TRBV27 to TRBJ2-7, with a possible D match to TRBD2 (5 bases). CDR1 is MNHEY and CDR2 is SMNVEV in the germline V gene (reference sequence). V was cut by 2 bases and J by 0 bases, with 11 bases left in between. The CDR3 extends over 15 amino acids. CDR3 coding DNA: TGTGCCAGCAGTTTACTTGACGGGAACTCCTACGAGCAGTACTTC. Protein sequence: CASSLLDGNSYEQYF.

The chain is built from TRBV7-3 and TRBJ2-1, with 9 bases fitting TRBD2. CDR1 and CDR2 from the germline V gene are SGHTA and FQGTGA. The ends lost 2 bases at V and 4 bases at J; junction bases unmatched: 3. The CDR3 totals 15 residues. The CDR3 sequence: CASSLAGGIYNEQFF. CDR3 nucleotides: TGTGCCAGCAGCTTAGCGGGGGGGATATACAATGAGCAGTTCTTC.

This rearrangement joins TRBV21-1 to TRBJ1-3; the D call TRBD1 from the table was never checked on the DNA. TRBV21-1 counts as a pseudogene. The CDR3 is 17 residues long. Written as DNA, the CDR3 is TGTGCCAGCAGCAAAAAATTAGGGGACAGGGGTGGAAACACCATATATTTT. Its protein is CASSKKLGDRGGNTIYF.

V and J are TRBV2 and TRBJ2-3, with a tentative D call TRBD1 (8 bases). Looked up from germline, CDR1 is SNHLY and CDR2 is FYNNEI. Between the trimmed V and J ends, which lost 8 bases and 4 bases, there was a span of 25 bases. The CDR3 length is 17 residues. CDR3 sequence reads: CASPPAVQGGSADTQYF. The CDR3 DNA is TGTGCCAGCCCCCCCGCCGTACAGGGGGGGAGTGCAGATACGCAGTATTTT.

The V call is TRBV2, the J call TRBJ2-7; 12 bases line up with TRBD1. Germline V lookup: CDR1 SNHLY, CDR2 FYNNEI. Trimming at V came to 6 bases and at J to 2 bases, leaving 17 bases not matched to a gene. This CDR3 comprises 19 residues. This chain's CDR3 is CASRVPTGTGGADPYEQYF. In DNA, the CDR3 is TGTGCCAGCAGGGTCCCTACCGGGACAGGGGGCGCGGACCCCTACGAGCAGTACTTC. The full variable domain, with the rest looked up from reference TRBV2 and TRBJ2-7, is EPEVTQTPSHQVTQMGQEVILRCVPISNHLYFYWYRQILGQKVEFLVSFYNNEISEKSEIFDDQFSVERPDGSNFTLKIRSTKLEDSAMYFCASRVPTGTGGADPYEQYFGPGTRLTVT.

The CDR3 region is CASSWGGPNSPLHF. The CDR3 DNA is TGTGCCAGCAGCTGGGGGGGACCTAATTCACCCCTCCACTTT. The rearrangement links TRBV11-2 to TRBJ1-6, with D possibly being TRBD1 (5 bases). Trimming left V 4 bases short and J 6 bases short, with 10 bases between. There are 14 residues in the CDR3. Germline-derived CDR1 and CDR2 are SGHAT and FQNNGV.

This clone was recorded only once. CDR3 nucleotides: TGTGCCAGCAGTTGGGGACCTGACAGGCCCGGGGGCTACACCTTC. Protein product: CASSWGPDRPGGYTF. The rearrangement links TRBV28 to TRBJ1-2; a weak D match, TRBD1 (6 bases). Germline CDR1 and CDR2: MDHEN and SYDVKM. The length of the CDR3 is 15 residues. V lost 4 bases to trimming and J lost 8 bases, with 20 bases between them.

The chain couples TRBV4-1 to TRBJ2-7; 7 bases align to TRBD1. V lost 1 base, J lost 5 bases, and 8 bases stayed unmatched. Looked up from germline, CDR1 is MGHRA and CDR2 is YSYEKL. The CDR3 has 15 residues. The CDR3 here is CASSQVTGVPHEQYF. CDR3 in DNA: TGCGCCAGCAGCCAAGTCACAGGGGTTCCCCACGAGCAGTACTTC.

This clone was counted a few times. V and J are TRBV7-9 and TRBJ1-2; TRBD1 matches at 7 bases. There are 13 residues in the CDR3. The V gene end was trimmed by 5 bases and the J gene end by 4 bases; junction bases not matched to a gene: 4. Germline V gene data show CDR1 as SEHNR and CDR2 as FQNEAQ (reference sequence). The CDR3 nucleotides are TGTGCCAGCAGCAAGGGACAGAGCTATGGCTACACCTTC. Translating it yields CASSKGQSYGYTF.

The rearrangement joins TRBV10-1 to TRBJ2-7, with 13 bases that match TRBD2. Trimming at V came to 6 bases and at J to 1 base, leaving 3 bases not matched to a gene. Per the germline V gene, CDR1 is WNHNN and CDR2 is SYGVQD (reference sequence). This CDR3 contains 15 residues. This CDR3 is CASRTSGGESYEQYF. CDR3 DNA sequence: TGCGCCAGCAGAACTAGCGGGGGGGAGTCCTACGAGCAGTACTTC.

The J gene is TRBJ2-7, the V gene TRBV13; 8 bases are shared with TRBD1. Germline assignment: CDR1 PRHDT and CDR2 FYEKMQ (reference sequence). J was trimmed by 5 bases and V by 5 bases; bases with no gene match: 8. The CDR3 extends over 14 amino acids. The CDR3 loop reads CASSPTDRDHEQYF. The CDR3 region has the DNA TGTGCCAGCAGCCCAACGGACAGGGACCACGAGCAGTACTTC.

Here the CDR3 DNA reads TGTGCCAGCAGTTCGGCTAGCGGGAGGGAGGCCTACGAGCAGTACTTC. Translation: CASSSASGREAYEQYF. The J gene is TRBJ2-7, the V gene TRBV28; 12 positions match TRBD2. CDR1 and CDR2 from the germline V gene are MDHEN and SYDVKM. J was trimmed by 2 bases and V by 4 bases; bases with no gene match: 6. The CDR3 sequence is 16 residues long.

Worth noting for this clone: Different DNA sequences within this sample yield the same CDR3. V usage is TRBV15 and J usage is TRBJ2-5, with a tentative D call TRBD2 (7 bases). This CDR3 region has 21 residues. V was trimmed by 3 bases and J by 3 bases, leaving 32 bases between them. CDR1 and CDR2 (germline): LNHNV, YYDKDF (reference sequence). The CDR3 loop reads CATSRGLGLAEVGRGKETQYF. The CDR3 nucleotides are TGTGCCACCAGCAGGGGATTGGGGCTAGCGGAGGTCGGTAGGGGGAAAGAGACCCAGTACTTC.

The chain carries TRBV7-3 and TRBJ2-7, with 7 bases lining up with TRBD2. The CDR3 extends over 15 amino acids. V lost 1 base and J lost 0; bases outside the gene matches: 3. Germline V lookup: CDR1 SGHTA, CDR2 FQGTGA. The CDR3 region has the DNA TGTGCCAGCAGCTTAAGGGAGGGAGGCTCCTACGAGCAGTACTTC. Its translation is CASSLREGGSYEQYF.

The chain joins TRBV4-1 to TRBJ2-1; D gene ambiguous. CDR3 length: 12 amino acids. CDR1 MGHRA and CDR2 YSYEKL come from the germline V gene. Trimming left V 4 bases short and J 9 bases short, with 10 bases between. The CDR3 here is CASSPTYSEQFF. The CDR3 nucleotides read TGCGCCAGCAGCCCTACCTATTCTGAGCAGTTCTTC.

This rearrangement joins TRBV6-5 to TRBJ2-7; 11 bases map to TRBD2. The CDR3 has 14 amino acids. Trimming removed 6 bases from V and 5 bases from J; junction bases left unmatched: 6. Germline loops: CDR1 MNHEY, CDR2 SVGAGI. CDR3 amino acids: CASRELAGVHEQYF. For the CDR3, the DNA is TGTGCCAGCAGAGAACTAGCGGGAGTCCACGAGCAGTACTTC.